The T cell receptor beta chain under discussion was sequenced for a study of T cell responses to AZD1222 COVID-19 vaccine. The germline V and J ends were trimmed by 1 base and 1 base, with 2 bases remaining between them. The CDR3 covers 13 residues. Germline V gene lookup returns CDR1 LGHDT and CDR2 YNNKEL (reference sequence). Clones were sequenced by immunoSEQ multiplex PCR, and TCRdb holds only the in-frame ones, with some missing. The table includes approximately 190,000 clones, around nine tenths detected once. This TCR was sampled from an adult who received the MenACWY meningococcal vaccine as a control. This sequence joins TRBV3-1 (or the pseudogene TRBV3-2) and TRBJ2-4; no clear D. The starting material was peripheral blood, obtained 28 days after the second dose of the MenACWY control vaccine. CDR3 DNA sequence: TGTGCCAGCAGCCAAGGGGCCAAAAACATTCAGTACTTC. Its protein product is CASSQGAKNIQYF.